The clone carrying this T cell receptor (beta chain) was seen ten or more times. As yet, its antigen is unknown. Trimming took 0 bases from V and 2 from J; bases not matched to a gene: 5. CDR3 length: 16 residues. CDR1 and CDR2 from the germline V gene are MNHNS and SASEGT. These data come from a study of spatial heterogeneity in lung cancer. Study-wide background: Alpha-chain sequences were detected in numbers that were consistently lower than beta-chain sequences.

Time point noted: blood at routine non-recurrence follow-up after resection. Single TCR cDNA molecules each had their own unique molecular identifier. Using its own MiXCR run on the 5' RACE reads, TCRdb lists one record per CDR3 protein. The table records about 18,000 distinct CDR3 sequences, about 10% of them present only once. Overall study results and limits: At resection, ubiquitous expanded tumor TCRs appeared in blood more than at follow-up.

The sequences come from PBMCs, collected at follow-up. The chain links TRBV6-1 to TRBJ2-5; 8 bases align to TRBD1. The sequence was collected from a male donor with early-stage non-small cell lung cancer. CDR3 residues: CASSEAGGTGQETQYF. DNA for the CDR3: TGTGCCAGCAGTGAAGCGGGTGGGACAGGACAAGAGACCCAGTACTTC.